This paragraph reports one T cell receptor beta chain. Its specificity is unknown. TCRdb reprocessed the 5' RACE reads with MiXCR, giving one entry per CDR3 protein. This table holds roughly 8,500 distinct CDR3 sequences, under 35% found once. CD25-based Treg depletion was applied to purified naive CD4+ T cells. The study's findings and limits: Greatest tumor Treg TCR overlap was with tumor naive CD4+ cells.

The sequenced material came from naive CD4+ T cells sorted from a lymph node. The sample's subset: naive CD4+ T cells, CD4+CD45RA+CD25-. The TCR sequence derives from a female donor with breast cancer.

The CDR3 is CASSTSQDGALHF. CDR3 DNA sequence: TGTGCCAGCAGTACCTCTCAAGATGGGGCCCTCCACTTT. The J gene is TRBJ1-6, the V gene TRBV6-4; no definite D call. Germline V gene sequence: CDR1 MRHNA, CDR2 SNTAGT. With 5 bases removed from V and 14 bases from J, the gap between germline ends came to 16 bases. This CDR3 comprises 13 residues.